This T cell receptor beta chain was sequenced during a study of cytomegalovirus exposure and HLA in healthy donors. V gave up 1 base and J gave up 7 bases, with 10 bases separating them. This CDR3 has 14 amino acids. The V gene's germline CDR1 is SEHNR and CDR2 FQNEAQ (reference sequence). The PCR made use of 60 Vbeta and 13 Jbeta primers. TCRdb keeps only in-frame clones here, not all; method: immunoSEQ multiplex PCR. The profile shows some 220,000 clones, about 89% of them singletons. General observations from the study: About 90% or about 30% of the time was how often most TCR beta V segments were productive, according to an earlier analysis.

About this clone itself: The antigen is not known.

What was sequenced was PBMCs. This TCR was recovered from a woman in her late teens or twenties in good health and CMV-seronegative. The rearrangement links TRBV7-9 to TRBJ1-4, with D possibly being TRBD1 (5 bases). Written as DNA, the CDR3 is TGTGCCAGCAGCTTAGGCAGGGAAGGTGAAAAACTGTTTTTT. Protein sequence: CASSLGREGEKLFF. The full variable domain, completed using reference TRBV7-9 and TRBJ1-4, is DTGVSQNPRHKITKRGQNVTFRCDPISEHNRLYWYRQTLGQGPEFLTYFQNEAQLEKSRLLSDRFSAERPKGSFSTLEIQRTEQGDSAMYLCASSLGREGEKLFFGSGTQLSVL.